The present TCR beta chain was sequenced within a study of T cell responses to AZD1222 COVID-19 vaccine. The germline gives CDR1 SGHVS, CDR2 FNYEAQ. CDR3 length equals 15 residues. Trimming cost V 1 base and J 5 bases, with 14 bases left between them. Using immunoSEQ multiplex PCR, the repertoire was profiled, and TCRdb retains in-frame clones only, with some absent. Counted here are about 140,000 clones, roughly 90% occurring once; the ten biggest clones make up about 3%. The input for sequencing was peripheral blood, taken on day 0 of AZD1222 vaccination. The sequence came from an adult in good health. The gene calls are TRBV7-6 and TRBJ2-5; D is possibly TRBD1 (6 bases). The CDR3 sequence is CASSLVLQGGETQYF. The CDR3 region has the DNA TGTGCCAGCAGCTTAGTGCTACAGGGTGGTGAGACCCAGTACTTC. The variable domain in full, completed from reference TRBV7-6 and TRBJ2-5, reads GAGVSQSPRYKVTKRGQDVALRCDPISGHVSLYWYRQALGQGPEFLTYFNYEAQQDKSGLPNDRFSAERPEGSISTLTIQRTEQRDSAMYRCASSLVLQGGETQYFGPGTRLLVL.